A selection of T cell receptor beta chains follows, all from one sample in a study of cytomegalovirus exposure and HLA in healthy donors. Clones were sequenced by immunoSEQ multiplex PCR, and TCRdb holds only the in-frame ones, with some missing. This sample has around 140,000 clones, with roughly 78% found just once. Sequencing was performed on PBMCs. Receptor source: a man aged 50 to 60 in good health and CMV-seropositive. Both conserved end residues are part of each CDR3. The order of the fields is D gene, V gene, clone size, J gene, CDR3 protein, CDR3 DNA. A D gene is named only where the DNA matches it firmly. Clone size is shown for a subset of rows, as once, few, many or a class of expanded clone.

TRBD2	TRBV11-2	once	TRBJ2-3	CASSSSGGGAWNTQYF	TGTGCCAGCAGCTCTAGCGGCGGGGGGGCCTGGAATACGCAGTATTTT
.	TRBV27	.	TRBJ1-6	CASSRRGSGSGIENSPLHF	TGTGCCAGCAGCCGGAGGGGCTCAGGTAGTGGGATCGAAAATTCACCCCTCCACTTT
TRBD2	TRBV7-6	.	TRBJ2-7	CASSLRTSGNYEQYF	TGTGCCAGCAGCTTACGTACTAGCGGGAACTACGAGCAGTACTTC
.	TRBV5-5	.	TRBJ2-3	CASTIPGLRTDTQYF	TGTGCCAGCACCATACCGGGACTCCGCACAGATACGCAGTATTTT
TRBD1	TRBV10-1	.	TRBJ1-1	CASSRDRNTEAFF	TGCGCCAGCAGCAGGGACAGGAACACTGAAGCTTTCTTT
.	TRBV11-3	.	TRBJ2-7	CASSHTGHEQYF	TGTGCCAGCAGCCATACAGGGCACGAGCAGTACTTC
.	TRBV5-1	.	TRBJ1-6	CASSLEGNSPLHF	TGCGCCAGCAGCTTGGAGGGGAATTCACCCCTCCACTTT
.	TRBV7-9	.	TRBJ2-7	CASSWGEAYEQYF	TGTGCCAGCAGCTGGGGGGAGGCCTACGAGCAGTACTTC
.	TRBV21-1	.	TRBJ2-1	CASSKGGQVGSDNEQFF	TGTGCCAGCAGCAAGGGGGGGCAAGTGGGTTCGGACAATGAGCAGTTCTTC
.	TRBV29-1	few	TRBJ1-4	CSVSGVGEKLFF	TGCAGCGTTTCAGGGGTTGGTGAAAAACTGTTTTTT
.	TRBV14	.	TRBJ1-1	CASSQGQQTMNTEAFF	TGTGCCAGCAGTCAAGGTCAACAGACTATGAACACTGAAGCTTTCTTT
TRBD2	TRBV7-9	.	TRBJ2-4	CASSLLAGGPFKNIQYF	TGTGCCAGCAGCTTACTGGCGGGGGGGCCATTCAAAAACATTCAGTACTTC
.	TRBV18	few	TRBJ1-3	CASSRDTISGNTIYF	TGTGCCAGCTCAAGGGACACAATCTCTGGAAACACCATATATTTT
.	TRBV4-2	.	TRBJ2-3	CASSQGTEADTQYF	TGTGCCAGCAGCCAAGGGACAGAAGCAGATACGCAGTATTTT
TRBD2	TRBV5-1	.	TRBJ2-7	CASSSRQRGYTNRTYEQYF	TGCGCCAGCAGCTCCCGACAGCGGGGATACACTAACCGAACCTACGAGCAGTACTTC
.	TRBV10-1	.	TRBJ2-3	CASRPGANTDTQYF	TGCGCCAGCAGGCCGGGTGCTAACACAGATACGCAGTATTTT
.	TRBV19	.	TRBJ1-2	CACSIEGQDGYTF	TGTGCCTGTAGTATAGAGGGCCAGGATGGCTACACCTTC
.	TRBV2	few	TRBJ2-5	CASSEAAYQETQYF	TGTGCCAGCAGTGAAGCGGCCTACCAAGAGACCCAGTACTTC
.	TRBV14	.	TRBJ2-7	CASSSYTGIHEQYF	TGTGCCAGCAGCTCCTATACAGGGATCCACGAGCAGTACTTC
TRBD1	TRBV6-4	few	TRBJ1-6	CASSMTGGSHNSPLHF	TGTGCCAGCAGTATGACAGGGGGGTCGCATAATTCACCCCTCCACTTT
.	TRBV6-5	few	TRBJ1-1	CASSYNRPSTEAFF	TGTGCCAGCAGTTACAACAGGCCTAGCACTGAAGCTTTCTTT
TRBD1	TRBV13	.	TRBJ2-2	CASSRKRTGAGGELFF	TGTGCCAGCAGCCGAAAGAGGACAGGGGCGGGCGGGGAGCTGTTTTTT
.	TRBV21-1	.	TRBJ2-5	CASSTPPTRETQYF	TGTGCCAGCAGCACCCCCCCCACGAGAGAGACCCAGTACTTC
.	TRBV5-1	.	TRBJ1-1	CASSLGGTKNTEAFF	TGCGCCAGCAGCTTGGGGGGGACAAAGAACACTGAAGCTTTCTTT
TRBD1	TRBV2	.	TRBJ2-7	CASSRQGAYEQYF	TGTGCCAGCAGCCGACAGGGGGCATACGAGCAGTACTTC
.	TRBV2	.	TRBJ1-1	CASKRSDMNTEAFF	TGTGCCAGCAAACGATCTGACATGAACACTGAAGCTTTCTTT
.	TRBV6-4	.	TRBJ1-6	CASSDSRVSPLHF	TGTGCCAGCAGTGACTCGCGAGTGTCACCCCTCCACTTT
.	TRBV30	.	TRBJ2-5	CAAPGSTKETQYF	TGTGCTGCACCGGGGTCCACAAAAGAGACCCAGTACTTC
TRBD2	TRBV11-2	few	TRBJ2-1	CASRTGLAGGDEQFF	TGTGCCAGCAGAACAGGACTAGCGGGAGGGGATGAGCAGTTCTTC
TRBD1	TRBV5-1	.	TRBJ2-7	CASSSMMTGPYEQYF	TGCGCCAGCAGCTCGATGATGACAGGGCCCTACGAGCAGTACTTC
.	TRBV25-1	.	TRBJ2-2	CASSRGGELFF	TGTGCCAGCAGTCGGGGGGGGGAGCTGTTTTTT
.	TRBV4-2	.	TRBJ1-3	CASSQEFTGSSGNTIYF	TGTGCCAGCAGCCAAGAATTCACAGGGAGCTCTGGAAACACCATATATTTT
.	TRBV6-1	.	TRBJ1-4	CASSEGSAGGRANEKLFF	TGTGCCAGCAGTGAGGGTTCAGCGGGGGGCAGGGCTAATGAAAAACTGTTTTTT
.	TRBV6-6	.	TRBJ1-4	CASSPQGTEKLFF	TGTGCCAGCAGCCCACAGGGAACGGAAAAACTGTTTTTT
TRBD1	TRBV4-1	.	TRBJ2-3	CASSPFPGQSTDTQYF	TGCGCCAGCAGCCCATTCCCGGGACAGAGCACAGATACGCAGTATTTT
TRBD1	TRBV2	.	TRBJ1-1	CAEGTGNTEAFF	TGTGCCGAAGGGACAGGGAACACTGAAGCTTTCTTT
TRBD1	TRBV14	few	TRBJ1-3	CASSHWDSSSGNTIYF	TGTGCCAGCAGCCATTGGGACAGCAGCTCTGGAAACACCATATATTTT
TRBD1	TRBV5-1	.	TRBJ2-7	CASSFRDRAYEQYF	TGCGCCAGCAGCTTCCGGGACAGGGCCTACGAGCAGTACTTC
.	TRBV6-6	once	TRBJ1-3	CASSPLRGGGGNTIYF	TGTGCCAGCAGTCCTCTGCGGGGGGGCGGTGGAAACACCATATATTTT
TRBD1	TRBV15	.	TRBJ1-4	CATSRQGAANEKLFF	TGTGCCACCAGCAGACAGGGGGCGGCTAATGAAAAACTGTTTTTT
.	TRBV7-9	.	TRBJ2-7	CASSSLRGYEQYF	TGTGCCAGCAGCTCTTTACGGGGCTACGAGCAGTACTTC
TRBD1	TRBV7-9	.	TRBJ1-2	CASSSQGRPRDGYTF	TGTGCCAGCAGCTCACAGGGGCGGCCGCGGGATGGCTACACCTTC
TRBD2	TRBV27	.	TRBJ2-7	CASTLTYGGGYEQYF	TGTGCCAGCACTCTCACATATGGCGGGGGCTACGAGCAGTACTTC
TRBD1	TRBV5-1	.	TRBJ1-6	CASSRWTGDNSPLHF	TGCGCCAGCAGCCGTTGGACAGGAGACAATTCACCCCTCCACTTT
TRBD2	TRBV11-2	.	TRBJ2-2	CASRHPGLAGGRAGELFF	TGTGCCAGCAGGCACCCGGGACTAGCGGGAGGAAGGGCCGGGGAGCTGTTTTTT
TRBD1	TRBV2	.	TRBJ1-5	CASSEPISGQVSNQPQHF	TGTGCCAGCAGCGAACCCATTTCGGGACAGGTTAGCAATCAGCCCCAGCATTTT
TRBD2	TRBV19	.	TRBJ2-2	CASRWASGTGELFF	TGTGCCAGTAGATGGGCTAGCGGTACCGGGGAGCTGTTTTTT
.	TRBV5-4	.	TRBJ2-1	CATYTSGYNEQFF	TGTGCCACTTACACATCTGGCTACAATGAGCAGTTCTTC